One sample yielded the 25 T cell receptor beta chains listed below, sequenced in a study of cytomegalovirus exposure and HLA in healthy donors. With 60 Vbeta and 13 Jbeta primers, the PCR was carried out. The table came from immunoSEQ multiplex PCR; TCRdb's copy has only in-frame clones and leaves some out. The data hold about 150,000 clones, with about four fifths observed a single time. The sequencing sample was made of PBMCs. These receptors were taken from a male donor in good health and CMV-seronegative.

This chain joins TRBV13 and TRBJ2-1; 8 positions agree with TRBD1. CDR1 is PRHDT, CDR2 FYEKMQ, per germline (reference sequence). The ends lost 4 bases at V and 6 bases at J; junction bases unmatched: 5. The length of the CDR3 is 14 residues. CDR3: CASSSRTGSNEQFF. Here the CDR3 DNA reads TGTGCCAGCAGCTCAAGGACAGGGTCCAATGAGCAGTTCTTC.

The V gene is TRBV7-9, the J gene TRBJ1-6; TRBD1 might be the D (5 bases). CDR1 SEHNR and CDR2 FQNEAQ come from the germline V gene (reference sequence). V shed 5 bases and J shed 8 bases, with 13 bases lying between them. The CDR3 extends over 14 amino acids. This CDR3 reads CASSRGGLDSPLHF. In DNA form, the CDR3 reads TGTGCCAGCAGCCGCGGGGGGTTGGATTCACCCCTCCACTTT.

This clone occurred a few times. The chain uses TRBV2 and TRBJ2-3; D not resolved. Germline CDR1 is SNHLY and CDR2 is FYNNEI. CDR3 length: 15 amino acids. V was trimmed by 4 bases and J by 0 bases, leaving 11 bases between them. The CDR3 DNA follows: TGTGCCAGCAGTGGGATGCGGTCTAGCACAGATACGCAGTATTTT. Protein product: CASSGMRSSTDTQYF.

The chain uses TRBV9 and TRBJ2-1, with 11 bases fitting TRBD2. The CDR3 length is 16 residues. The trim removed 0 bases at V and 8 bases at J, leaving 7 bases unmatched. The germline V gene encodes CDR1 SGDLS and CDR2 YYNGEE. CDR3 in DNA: TGTGCCAGCAGCGTAGTAGCGGGGGGGCCCAGATATGAGCAGTTCTTC. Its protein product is CASSVVAGGPRYEQFF.

CDR3 residues: CASSQGWTGINTEAFF. In DNA, the CDR3 is TGTGCCAGCAGCCAAGGTTGGACAGGAATAAACACTGAAGCTTTCTTT. The chain joins TRBV14 to TRBJ1-1; 7 positions match TRBD1. CDR1 is SGHDN and CDR2 is FVKESK in the germline V gene. V shed 1 base and J 2 bases; nucleotides not matched to a gene: 7. This CDR3 contains 16 residues. The full variable domain, with the rest looked up from reference TRBV14 and TRBJ1-1, is EAGVTQFPSHSVIEKGQTVTLRCDPISGHDNLYWYRRVMGKEIKFLLHFVKESKQDESGMPNNRFLAERTGGTYSTLKVQPAELEDSGVYFCASSQGWTGINTEAFFGQGTRLTVV.

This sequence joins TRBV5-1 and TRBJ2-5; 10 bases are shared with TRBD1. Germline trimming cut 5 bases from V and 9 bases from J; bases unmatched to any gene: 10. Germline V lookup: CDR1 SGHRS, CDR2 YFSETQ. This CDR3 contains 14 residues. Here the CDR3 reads CASRTDRGPMAQYF. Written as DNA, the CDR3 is TGCGCCAGCAGGACAGACAGGGGGCCTATGGCCCAGTACTTC.

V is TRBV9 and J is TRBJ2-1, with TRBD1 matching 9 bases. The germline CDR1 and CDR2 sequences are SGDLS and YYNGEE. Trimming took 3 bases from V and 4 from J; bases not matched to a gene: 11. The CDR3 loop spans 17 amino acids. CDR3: CASSAWTGDRVYNEQFF. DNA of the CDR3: TGTGCCAGCAGCGCCTGGACGGGGGACAGGGTTTACAATGAGCAGTTCTTC.

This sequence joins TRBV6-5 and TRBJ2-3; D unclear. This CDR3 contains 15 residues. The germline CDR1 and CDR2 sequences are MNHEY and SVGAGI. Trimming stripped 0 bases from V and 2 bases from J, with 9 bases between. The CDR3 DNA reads TGTGCCAGCAGTTACTCGAACTCGGTCACAGATACGCAGTATTTT. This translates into CASSYSNSVTDTQYF.

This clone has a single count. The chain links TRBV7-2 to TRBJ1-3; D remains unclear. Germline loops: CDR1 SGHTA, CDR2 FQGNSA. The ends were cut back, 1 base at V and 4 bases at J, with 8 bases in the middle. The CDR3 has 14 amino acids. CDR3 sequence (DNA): TGTGCCAGCAGCTTAGTGGAGGCGGGAAACACCATATATTTT. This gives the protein CASSLVEAGNTIYF.

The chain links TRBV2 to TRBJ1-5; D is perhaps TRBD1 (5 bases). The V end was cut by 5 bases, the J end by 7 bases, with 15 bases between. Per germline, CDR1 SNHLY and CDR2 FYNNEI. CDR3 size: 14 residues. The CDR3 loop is CASSYQGQRQPQHF. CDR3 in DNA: TGTGCCAGCAGTTACCAGGGCCAAAGACAGCCCCAGCATTTT.

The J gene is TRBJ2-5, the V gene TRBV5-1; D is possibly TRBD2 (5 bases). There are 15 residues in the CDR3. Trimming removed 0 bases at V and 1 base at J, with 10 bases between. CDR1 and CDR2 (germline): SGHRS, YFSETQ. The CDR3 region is CASSLDPRGQETQYF. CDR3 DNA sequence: TGCGCCAGCAGCTTGGATCCCCGGGGCCAAGAGACCCAGTACTTC.

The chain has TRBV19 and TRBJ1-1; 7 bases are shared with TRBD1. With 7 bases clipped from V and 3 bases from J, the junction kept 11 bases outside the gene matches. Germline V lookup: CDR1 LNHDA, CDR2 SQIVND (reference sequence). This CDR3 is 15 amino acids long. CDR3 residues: CASTGRGLLDTEAFF. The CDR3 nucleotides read TGTGCCAGTACGGGAAGGGGGCTATTAGACACTGAAGCTTTCTTT.

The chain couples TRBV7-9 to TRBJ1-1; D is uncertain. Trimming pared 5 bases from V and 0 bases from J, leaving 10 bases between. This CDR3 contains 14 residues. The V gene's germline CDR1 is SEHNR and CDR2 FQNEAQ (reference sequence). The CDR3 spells CASSPRTVNTEAFF. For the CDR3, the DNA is TGTGCCAGCAGCCCCCGGACTGTGAACACTGAAGCTTTCTTT.

In nucleotides, the CDR3 is TGTGCCAGCAGCTTAGGTCTAGGACAGCAGACTAATGAAAAACTGTTTTTT. As protein: CASSLGLGQQTNEKLFF. The chain links TRBV13 to TRBJ1-4, with a possible D match to TRBD1 (6 bases). This CDR3 has 17 residues. V lost 0 bases, J lost 2 bases, and 13 bases lay in between. Per the germline V gene, CDR1 is PRHDT and CDR2 is FYEKMQ (reference sequence).

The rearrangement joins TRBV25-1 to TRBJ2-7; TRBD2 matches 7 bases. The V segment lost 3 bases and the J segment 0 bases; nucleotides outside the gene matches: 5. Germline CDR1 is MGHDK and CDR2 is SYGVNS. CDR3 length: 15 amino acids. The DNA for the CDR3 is TGTGCCAGCAGTGAGCCTAGCGGAAGCTCCTACGAGCAGTACTTC. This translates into CASSEPSGSSYEQYF.

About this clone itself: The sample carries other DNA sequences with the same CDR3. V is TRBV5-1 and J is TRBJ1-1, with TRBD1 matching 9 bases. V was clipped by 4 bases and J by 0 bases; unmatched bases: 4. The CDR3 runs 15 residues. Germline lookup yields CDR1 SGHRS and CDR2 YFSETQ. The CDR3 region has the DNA TGCGCCAGCAGCCCGGACAGGGGACTGAACACTGAAGCTTTCTTT. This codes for CASSPDRGLNTEAFF.

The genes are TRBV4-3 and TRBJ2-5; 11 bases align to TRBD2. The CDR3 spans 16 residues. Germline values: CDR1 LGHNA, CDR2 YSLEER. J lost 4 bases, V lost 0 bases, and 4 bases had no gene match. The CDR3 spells CASSQETGTSGETQYF. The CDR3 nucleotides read TGCGCCAGCAGCCAAGAAACCGGGACTAGCGGAGAGACCCAGTACTTC.

CDR3 in amino acids: CASSLTGGVRQPQHF. DNA for the CDR3: TGTGCCAGCAGCTTAACAGGGGGCGTCCGTCAGCCCCAGCATTTT. The chain is built from TRBV7-9 and TRBJ1-5, with 9 bases matching TRBD1. V gave up 2 bases and J gave up 6 bases; unmatched junction bases: 5. Germline assignment: CDR1 SEHNR and CDR2 FQNEAQ (reference sequence). The CDR3 sequence is 15 residues long.

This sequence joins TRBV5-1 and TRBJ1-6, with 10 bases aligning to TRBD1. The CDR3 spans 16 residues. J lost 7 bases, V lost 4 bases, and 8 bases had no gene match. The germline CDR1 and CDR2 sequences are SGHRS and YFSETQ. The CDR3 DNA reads TGCGCCAGCAGCACAGACAGGGGGCGCGGGAATTCACCCCTCCACTTT. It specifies CASSTDRGRGNSPLHF.

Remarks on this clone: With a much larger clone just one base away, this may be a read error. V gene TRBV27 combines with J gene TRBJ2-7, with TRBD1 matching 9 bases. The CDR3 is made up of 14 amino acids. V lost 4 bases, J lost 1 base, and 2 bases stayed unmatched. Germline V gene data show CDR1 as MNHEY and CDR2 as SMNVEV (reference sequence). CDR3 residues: CASSWGTGSYEQYF. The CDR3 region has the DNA TGTGCCAGCAGTTGGGGGACAGGGTCCTACGAGCAGTACTTC.

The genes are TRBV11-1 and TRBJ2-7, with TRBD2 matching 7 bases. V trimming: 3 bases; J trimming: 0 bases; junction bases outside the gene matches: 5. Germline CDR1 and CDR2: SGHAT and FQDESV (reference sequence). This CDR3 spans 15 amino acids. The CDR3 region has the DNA TGTGCCAGCAGCTTGGAGCGGGGACCCTCCTACGAGCAGTACTTC. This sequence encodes CASSLERGPSYEQYF.

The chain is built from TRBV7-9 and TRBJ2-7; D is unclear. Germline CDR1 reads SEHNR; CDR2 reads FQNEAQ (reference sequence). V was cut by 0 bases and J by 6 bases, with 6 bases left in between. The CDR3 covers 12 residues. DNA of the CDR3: TGTGCCAGCAGCTTAGCGAGTTCCGAGCAGTACTTC. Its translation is CASSLASSEQYF. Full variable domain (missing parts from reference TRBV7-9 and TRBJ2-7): DTGVSQNPRHKITKRGQNVTFRCDPISEHNRLYWYRQTLGQGPEFLTYFQNEAQLEKSRLLSDRFSAERPKGSFSTLEIQRTEQGDSAMYLCASSLASSEQYFGPGTRLTVT.

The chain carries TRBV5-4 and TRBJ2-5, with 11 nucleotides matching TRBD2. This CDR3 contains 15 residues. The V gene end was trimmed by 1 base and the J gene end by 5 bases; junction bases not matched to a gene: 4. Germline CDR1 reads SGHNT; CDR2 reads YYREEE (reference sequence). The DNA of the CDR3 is TGTGCCAGCAGCTTGCCTAGCGGGGGGCAGGAGACCCAGTACTTC. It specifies CASSLPSGGQETQYF.

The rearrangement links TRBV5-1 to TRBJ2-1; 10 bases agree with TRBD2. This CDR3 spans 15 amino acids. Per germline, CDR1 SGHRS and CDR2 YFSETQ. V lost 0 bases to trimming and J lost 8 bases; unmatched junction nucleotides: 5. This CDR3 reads CASSLVGTSAYEQFF. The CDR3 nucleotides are TGCGCCAGCAGCTTGGTAGGGACTAGCGCCTATGAGCAGTTCTTC. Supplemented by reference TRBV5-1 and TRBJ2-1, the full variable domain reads KAGVTQTPRYLIKTRGQQVTLSCSPISGHRSVSWYQQTPGQGLQFLFEYFSETQRNKGNFPGRFSGRQFSNSRSEMNVSTLELGDSALYLCASSLVGTSAYEQFFGPGTRLTVL.

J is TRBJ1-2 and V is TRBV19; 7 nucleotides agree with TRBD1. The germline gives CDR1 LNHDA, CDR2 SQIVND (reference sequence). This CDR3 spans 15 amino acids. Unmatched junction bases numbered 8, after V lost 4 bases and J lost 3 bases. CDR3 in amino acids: CASSTEDRSYYGYTF. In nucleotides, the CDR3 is TGTGCCAGTAGTACAGAGGACAGGAGCTACTATGGCTACACCTTC.